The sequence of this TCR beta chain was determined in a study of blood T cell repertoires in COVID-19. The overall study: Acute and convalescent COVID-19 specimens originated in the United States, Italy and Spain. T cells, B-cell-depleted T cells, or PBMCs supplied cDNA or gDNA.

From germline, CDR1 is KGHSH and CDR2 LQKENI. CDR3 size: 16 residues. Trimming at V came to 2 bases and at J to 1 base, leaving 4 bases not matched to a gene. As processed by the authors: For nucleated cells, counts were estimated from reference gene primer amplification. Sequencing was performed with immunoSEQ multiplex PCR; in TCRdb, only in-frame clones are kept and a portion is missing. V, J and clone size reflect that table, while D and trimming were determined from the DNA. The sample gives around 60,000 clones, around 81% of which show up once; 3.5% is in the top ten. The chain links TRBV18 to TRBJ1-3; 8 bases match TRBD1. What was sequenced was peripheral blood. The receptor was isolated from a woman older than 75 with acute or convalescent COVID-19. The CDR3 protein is CASSPTTGGSGNTIYF. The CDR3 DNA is TGTGCCAGCTCACCAACCACAGGGGGTTCTGGAAACACCATATATTTT.